A single sample gave rise to the 19 T cell receptor beta chains below, sequenced in a study of T cells after yellow fever vaccination. Each CDR3 protein gets one entry after TCRdb re-called the 5' RACE reads with MiXCR. The table has hundreds of thousands of distinct CDR3 sequences, around a fifth seen once. Here the sequenced sample was PBMCs, taken approximately 22 days after the first yellow fever vaccination. These TCRs come from a man between 18 and 29 years old who received the YFV17D yellow fever vaccine.

The chain uses TRBV5-1 and TRBJ2-7, with no clear D. Germline V gives CDR1 SGHRS, CDR2 YFSETQ. The V gene lost 4 bases and the J gene lost 2 bases, with 10 bases spanning the gap. This CDR3 is 13 amino acids long. The CDR3 sequence: CASSLRMTYEQYV. CDR3 nucleotides: TGCGCCAGCAGCCTCCGGATGACCTACGAGCAGTACGTC.

This chain's CDR3 is CASSLTGGFSNEQFF. For the CDR3, the DNA is TGCGCCAGCAGCCTTACAGGGGGCTTCTCCAATGAGCAGTTCTTC. The rearrangement uses TRBV5-1 and TRBJ2-1; 9 bases agree with TRBD1. Germline lookup yields CDR1 SGHRS and CDR2 YFSETQ. The CDR3 runs 15 residues. After removal of 4 bases from V and 6 bases from J, the junction contained 8 bases not matched to a gene. The full variable domain, its missing parts supplied by reference TRBV5-1 and TRBJ2-1, is KAGVTQTPRYLIKTRGQQVTLSCSPISGHRSVSWYQQTPGQGLQFLFEYFSETQRNKGNFPGRFSGRQFSNSRSEMNVSTLELGDSALYLCASSLTGGFSNEQFFGPGTRLTVL.

This clonotype was counted ten times or more. The chain is built from TRBV5-1 and TRBJ2-2; 8 bases are shared with TRBD1. After removal of 2 bases from V and 3 bases from J, the junction contained 0 bases not matched to a gene. The CDR3 has 14 amino acids. Germline CDR1 and CDR2: SGHRS and YFSETQ. The CDR3 is CASSLQGDTGELFF. Written as DNA, the CDR3 is TGCGCCAGCAGCTTACAGGGGGACACCGGGGAGCTGTTTTTT.

This clonotype was counted at least ten times. The chain employs TRBV7-2 and TRBJ1-5, with a possible D match to TRBD1 (6 bases). V was shortened by 1 base and J by 4 bases, with 8 bases between the two germline ends. Per the germline V gene, CDR1 is SGHTA and CDR2 is FQGNSA. There are 14 residues in the CDR3. CDR3 DNA: TGTGCCAGCAGCTTAGAAACAGGGAATCAGCCCCAGCATTTT. It translates to CASSLETGNQPQHF.

This clonotype was counted a few times. The genes are TRBV24-1 and TRBJ1-2; 8 bases align to TRBD1. The ends lost 6 bases at V and 4 bases at J; junction bases unmatched: 6. CDR1 is KGHDR and CDR2 is SFDVKD in the germline V gene. This CDR3 is built from 14 residues. CDR3 loop: CATSRTGNTYGYTF. The CDR3, as DNA: TGTGCCACCAGTCGGACAGGGAATACCTATGGCTACACCTTC.

The gene calls are TRBV28 and TRBJ2-2; 8 bases line up with TRBD2. Looked up from germline, CDR1 is MDHEN and CDR2 is SYDVKM. V gave up 6 bases and J gave up 3 bases; unmatched junction bases: 6. The CDR3 contains 15 residues. CDR3 sequence reads: CASSLIAGYTGELFF. DNA for the CDR3: TGTGCCAGCAGCTTGATAGCGGGGTACACCGGGGAGCTGTTTTTT.

This clonotype was observed a few times. The J gene is TRBJ2-5, the V gene TRBV20-1; 8 nucleotides agree with TRBD2. V lost 0 bases and J lost 3; bases outside the gene matches: 6. Germline V gene lookup returns CDR1 DFQATT and CDR2 SNEGSKA (reference sequence). CDR3 length: 15 residues. CDR3 sequence: CSARDLPGGKETQYF. The CDR3 DNA follows: TGCAGTGCTAGAGATCTCCCGGGGGGGAAAGAGACCCAGTACTTC.

The chain recombines TRBV6-1 with TRBJ2-7; D may be TRBD1 or TRBD2 (5 bases each). The length of the CDR3 is 14 residues. Trimming shortened V by 10 bases and J by 5 bases, and 21 bases separated the two germline ends. Per the germline V gene, CDR1 is MNHNS and CDR2 is SASEGT. The CDR3 region has the DNA TGTGCCAATAACGACCCGGACGGGACCCACGAGCAGTACGTC. Translation: CANNDPDGTHEQYV.

A few counts support this clonotype. This rearrangement joins TRBV10-1 to TRBJ2-1, with D possibly TRBD1 on 6 matching bases. V dropped 6 bases and J dropped 7 bases, with 13 bases sitting between them. CDR3 length: 13 residues. Germline V gene sequence: CDR1 WNHNN, CDR2 SYGVQD (reference sequence). The CDR3 DNA sequence: TGCGCCAGCAGCGACCCCGACAGGAATGAGCAGTTCTTC. As protein: CASSDPDRNEQFF.

This clonotype was seen many times. The chain combines TRBV6-5 with TRBJ1-3; D perhaps matches TRBD1 (5 bases). V dropped 2 bases and J dropped 2 bases, with 10 bases sitting between them. The CDR3 loop spans 15 amino acids. Germline V gene data show CDR1 as MNHEY and CDR2 as SVGAGI. The CDR3 DNA is TGTGCCAGCAGTTACGGGGCGTTCCCTGGAAACACCATATATTTT. Amino acid sequence: CASSYGAFPGNTIYF.

The chain joins TRBV5-4 to TRBJ2-7, with D possibly TRBD2 on 6 matching bases. V was trimmed by 4 bases and J by 9 bases, leaving 14 bases between them. Germline loops: CDR1 SGHNT, CDR2 YYREEE (reference sequence). The length of the CDR3 is 12 residues. The CDR3 DNA reads as TGTGCCAGCAGCCACTACCTCGGGGGGCAGTACTTC. It translates to CASSHYLGGQYF.

The chain has TRBV4-1 and TRBJ1-5, with D perhaps TRBD1 (5 bases). There are 14 residues in the CDR3. The germline CDR1 and CDR2 sequences are MGHRA and YSYEKL. Trimming removed 4 bases at V and 9 bases at J, with 16 bases between. As DNA, the CDR3 is TGCGCCAGCAGCCGCGGGGCGGAGTTAGGGCCCCAGCATTTT. Its translation is CASSRGAELGPQHF.

This chain connects TRBV12-3 or TRBV12-4 to TRBJ2-2; 13 bases are shared with TRBD2. V dropped 1 base and J dropped 4; count of bases not matched to a gene: 3. This CDR3 contains 17 residues. The CDR3, as DNA: TGTGCCAGCAGTTTAGTGACTAGCGGGGGGTTCACCGGGGAGCTGTTTTTT. Protein product: CASSLVTSGGFTGELFF.

This clonotype came up a few times. The J gene is TRBJ2-2, the V gene TRBV20-1; D ambiguous. CDR3 length equals 12 residues. V dropped 6 bases and J dropped 5 bases, with 10 bases sitting between them. CDR1 is DFQATT, CDR2 SNEGSKA, per germline (reference sequence). DNA of the CDR3: TGCAGTGCCAAGATTAGTACCGGGGAGCTGTTTTTT. The encoded protein is CSAKISTGELFF.

The chain combines TRBV20-1 with TRBJ1-5, with D unresolved. Trimming took off 0 bases at V and 4 bases at J, with 13 bases between the two ends. Germline CDR1 reads DFQATT; CDR2 reads SNEGSKA (reference sequence). This CDR3 contains 15 residues. CDR3 in DNA: TGCAGTGCTAGAGAGGCAGCGATCCCAAATCAGCCCCAGCATTTT. Translating gives CSAREAAIPNQPQHF.

CDR3 amino acids: CASSLAPGKNEQFF. The DNA for the CDR3 is TGTGCCAGCAGTTTAGCGCCAGGGAAGAATGAGCAGTTCTTC. V and J are TRBV28 and TRBJ2-1; tentative D call: TRBD1 (5 bases). CDR3 length equals 14 residues. V gave up 2 bases and J gave up 7 bases, with 12 bases separating them. Germline-derived CDR1 and CDR2 are MDHEN and SYDVKM.

The V gene is TRBV7-2, the J gene TRBJ2-3; perhaps D is TRBD1 or TRBD2 (5 bases each). There are 14 residues in the CDR3. V was shortened by 4 bases and J by 6 bases, with 14 bases between the two germline ends. The germline gives CDR1 SGHTA, CDR2 FQGNSA. The CDR3 DNA sequence: TGTGCCAGCAGCTCCGGGGCCTATGTGGATACGCAGTATTTT. It is translated as CASSSGAYVDTQYF. The full variable domain, rest sourced from reference TRBV7-2 and TRBJ2-3, is GAGVSQSPSNKVTEKGKDVELRCDPISGHTALYWYRQSLGQGLEFLIYFQGNSAPDKSGLPSDRFSAERTGGSVSTLTIQRTQQEDSAVYLCASSSGAYVDTQYFGPGTRLTVL.

The rearrangement joins TRBV9 to TRBJ2-2; D unresolved. The germline V and J ends were trimmed by 2 bases and 6 bases, with 5 bases remaining between them. The germline V gene has CDR1 SGDLS and CDR2 YYNGEE. The CDR3 totals 12 residues. CDR3 sequence: CASSVRAGELFF. In nucleotides, the CDR3 is TGTGCCAGCAGCGTTAGGGCCGGGGAGCTGTTTTTT.

This clonotype was picked up a small number of times. This chain connects TRBV16 to TRBJ2-1, with TRBD1 matching 7 bases. Trimming cost V 3 bases and J 8 bases; bases outside gene matches: 4. Germline CDR1 is KGHSY and CDR2 is FQNENV. The CDR3 extends over 13 amino acids. In DNA form, the CDR3 reads TGTGCCAGCAGCCAGTACAGGGGTTATGAGCAGTTCTTC. It codes for CASSQYRGYEQFF.